This TCR beta chain was found in a study of T cell responses to AZD1222 COVID-19 vaccine listed by TCRdb under 2021. Regarding the research as a whole: TCR sequencing covered over 230 trial participants: 207 given two doses of AZD1222 and 26 given two doses of MenACWY control vaccine. Trial participants were enrolled by age into subgroups of 18-55, 56-69 and 70-plus years, and roughly 150, 30 and 60 TCR-sequenced participants, respectively, were included in these subgroups. General study outcomes and caveats: Vaccine-associated CD4 TCRs spanned the whole spike protein, with dominant responses in regions 160-218 and 743-854. Conclusions about previously exposed vaccinees are limited, since just 6 or 7 AZD1222 recipients were seropositive for SARS-CoV-2 at baseline. Reportedly, close to half of the unique spike-specific TCRs recognized epitopes lying outside the regions that are mutated in the B.1.351 and B.1.1.7 variants. Because no day 14 peak-response samples were available, the repertoires could be characterized only after the peak T cell response. After two AZD1222 doses, spike-specific TCR breadth and depth were significantly higher than at day 0 and than in MenACWY recipients. In the small 56-69-year group, the increase in depth fell short of significance, most likely because of low power. Participants were mostly white British, with more females than males. The authors suggested clonal diversity may have been underestimated.

The CDR3 regions of human TCRbeta chains were analyzed by immunosequencing. The original methods were these. TCRs in the repertoires were compared against a reference library of SARS-CoV-2-specific TCRs that had been generated with the MIRA antigen-specificity platform. Breadth was defined as the fraction of unique TCRs that were SARS-CoV-2-associated. Depth was defined as the fraction of total T cells that were SARS-CoV-2-associated. Using the MIRA data, every spike-specific TCR was mapped to the spike region that the TCR reacted to and assigned to either a CD4 or a CD8 class. Log10-transformed breadth and depth values were compared by one-way ANOVA with Sidak's multiple comparisons tests. TCRdb carries this immuneACCESS record with in-frame sequences only. Its versions omit some clonotypes, under half of them owing to an unresolved V gene in the studies checked, with the rest unexplained. Clonal size and the V and J genes are those of that table, whereas D and trimming came from the DNA. The sample table lists around 99,000 clones, about nine tenths of them with a count of one. 6.5% to 10% of the sample is taken by the ten largest.

This specimen's time point label, interpreted: about 28 days (+/-7) after the second vaccine dose. Because spike-specific TCR depth and breadth did not differ between the two schedules, AZD1222 recipients who got a second dose at roughly 4 weeks were pooled with those who got a second dose at roughly 12 weeks. Samples from vaccinated people were obtained from the UK trials COV001 and COV002, which included a single-blind randomized controlled phase 2/3 trial of AZD1222 (ChAdOx1 nCoV-19) in healthy adults. Trial participant PBMC samples were collected at day 0 and day 28 after the second dose for TCRbeta chain sequencing. Regarding this clone: What this receptor recognizes is not known. Within one base of it there is no much larger clone, and no base qualities were kept.

This receptor was obtained from an adult who received the AZD1222 COVID-19 vaccine. This sample comprised peripheral blood, obtained 28 days after the second AZD1222 dose.

The base sequence is TGTGCCAGCAATAGTGGTAATTCACCCCTCCACTTT. The resulting protein is CASNSGNSPLHF. The chain is assembled from TRBV28 and TRBJ1-6; the D gene identity is not certain. The germline ends are 7 bases apart after V is trimmed by 7 bases and J by 6 bases. Taken from cysteine to phenylalanine, the CDR3 has 12 residues. Only the CDR3 portion is preserved as DNA: 36 bases, with reading frame beginning at the first base. Reading the germline V gene gives CDR1 MDHEN and CDR2 SYDVKM.